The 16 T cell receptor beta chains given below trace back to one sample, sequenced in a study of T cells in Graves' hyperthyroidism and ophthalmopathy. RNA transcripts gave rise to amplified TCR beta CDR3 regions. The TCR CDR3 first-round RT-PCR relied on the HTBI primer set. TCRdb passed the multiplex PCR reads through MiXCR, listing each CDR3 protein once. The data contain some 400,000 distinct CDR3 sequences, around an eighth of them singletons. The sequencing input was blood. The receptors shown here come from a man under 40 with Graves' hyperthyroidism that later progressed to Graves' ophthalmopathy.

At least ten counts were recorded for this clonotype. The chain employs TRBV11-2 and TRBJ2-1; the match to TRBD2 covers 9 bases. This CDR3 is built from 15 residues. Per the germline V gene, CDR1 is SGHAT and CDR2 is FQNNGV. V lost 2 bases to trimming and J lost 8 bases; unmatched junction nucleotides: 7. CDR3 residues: CASSLQAGGLYEQFF. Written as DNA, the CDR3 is TGTGCCAGCAGCTTACAGGCGGGGGGGCTGTATGAGCAGTTCTTC.

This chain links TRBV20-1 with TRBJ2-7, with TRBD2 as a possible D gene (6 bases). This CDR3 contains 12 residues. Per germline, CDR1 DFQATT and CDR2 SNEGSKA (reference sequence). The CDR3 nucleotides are TGCAGCGCGGGGCAGCAAGGGTACGAGCAGTACTTC. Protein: CSAGQQGYEQYF.

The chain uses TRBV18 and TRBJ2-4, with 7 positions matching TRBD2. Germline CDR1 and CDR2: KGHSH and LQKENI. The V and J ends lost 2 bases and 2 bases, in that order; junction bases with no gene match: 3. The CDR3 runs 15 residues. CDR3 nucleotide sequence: TGTGCCAGCTCACCAGGGGGGGAACCCAAAAACATTCAGTACTTC. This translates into CASSPGGEPKNIQYF.

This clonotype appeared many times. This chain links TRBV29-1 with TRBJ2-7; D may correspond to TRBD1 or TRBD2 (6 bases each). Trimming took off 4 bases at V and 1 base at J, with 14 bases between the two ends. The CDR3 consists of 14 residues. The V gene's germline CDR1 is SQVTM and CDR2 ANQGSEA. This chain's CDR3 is CSVVPGARSYEQYF. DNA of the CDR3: TGCAGCGTTGTGCCGGGGGCGAGATCCTACGAGCAGTACTTC.

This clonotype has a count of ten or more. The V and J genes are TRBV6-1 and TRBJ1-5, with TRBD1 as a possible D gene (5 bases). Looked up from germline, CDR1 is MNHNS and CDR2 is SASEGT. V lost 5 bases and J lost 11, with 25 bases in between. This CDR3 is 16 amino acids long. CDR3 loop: CASSPDPDGRGRSQHF. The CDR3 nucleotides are TGTGCCAGCAGTCCCGACCCTGACGGGCGGGGGAGGTCCCAGCATTTT.

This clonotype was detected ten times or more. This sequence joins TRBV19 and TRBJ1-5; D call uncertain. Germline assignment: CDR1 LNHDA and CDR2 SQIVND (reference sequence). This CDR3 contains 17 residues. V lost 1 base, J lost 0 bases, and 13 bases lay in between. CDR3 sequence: CASSIVGGRDSNQPQHF. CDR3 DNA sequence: TGTGCCAGTAGTATAGTTGGAGGGCGCGATAGCAATCAGCCCCAGCATTTT.

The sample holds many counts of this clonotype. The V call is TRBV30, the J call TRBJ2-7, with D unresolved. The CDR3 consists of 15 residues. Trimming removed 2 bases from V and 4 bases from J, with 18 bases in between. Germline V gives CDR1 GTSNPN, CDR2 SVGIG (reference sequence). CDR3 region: CAWSNLGVDEYEQYF. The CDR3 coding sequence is TGTGCCTGGAGTAACCTCGGAGTCGACGAGTACGAGCAGTACTTC.

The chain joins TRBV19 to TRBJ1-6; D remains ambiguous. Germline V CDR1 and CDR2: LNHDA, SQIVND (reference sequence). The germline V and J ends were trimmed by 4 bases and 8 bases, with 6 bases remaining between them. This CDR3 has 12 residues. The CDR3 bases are TGTGCCAGTAGTACCGCAGATTCACCCCTCCACTTT. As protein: CASSTADSPLHF.

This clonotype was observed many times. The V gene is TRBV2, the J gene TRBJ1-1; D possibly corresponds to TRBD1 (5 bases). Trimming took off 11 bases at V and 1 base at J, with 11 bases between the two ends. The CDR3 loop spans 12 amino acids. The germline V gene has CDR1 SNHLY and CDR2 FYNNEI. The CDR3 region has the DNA TGTGCCGGAGACAGAGCGAACACTGAAGCTTTCTTT. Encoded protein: CAGDRANTEAFF.

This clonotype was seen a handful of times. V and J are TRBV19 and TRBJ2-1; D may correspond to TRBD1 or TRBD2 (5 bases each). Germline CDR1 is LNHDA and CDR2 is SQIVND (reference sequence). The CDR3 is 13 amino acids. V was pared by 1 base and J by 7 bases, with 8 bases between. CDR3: CASSIGGLNEQFF. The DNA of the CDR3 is TGTGCCAGTAGTATAGGGGGGTTGAATGAGCAGTTCTTC.

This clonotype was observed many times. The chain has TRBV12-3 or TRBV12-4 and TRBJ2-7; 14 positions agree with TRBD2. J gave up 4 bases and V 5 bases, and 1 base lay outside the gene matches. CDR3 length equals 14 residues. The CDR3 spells CASSGLAGGYEQYF. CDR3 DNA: TGTGCCAGCAGTGGACTAGCGGGGGGTTACGAGCAGTACTTC.

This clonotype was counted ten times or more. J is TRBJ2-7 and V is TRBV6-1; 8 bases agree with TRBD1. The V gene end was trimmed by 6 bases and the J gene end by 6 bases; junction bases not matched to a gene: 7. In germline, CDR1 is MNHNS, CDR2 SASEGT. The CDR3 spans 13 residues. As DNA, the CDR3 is TGTGCCAGCAGAGAGACAGGGGTACGCGAGCAGTACTTC. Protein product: CASRETGVREQYF.

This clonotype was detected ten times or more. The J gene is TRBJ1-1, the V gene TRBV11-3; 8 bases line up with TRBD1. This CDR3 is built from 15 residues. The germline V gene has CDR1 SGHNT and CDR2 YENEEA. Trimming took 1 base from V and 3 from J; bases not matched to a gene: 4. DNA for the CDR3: TGTGCCAGCAGCTTAGGACAGGGGAGGTACACTGAAGCTTTCTTT. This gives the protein CASSLGQGRYTEAFF.

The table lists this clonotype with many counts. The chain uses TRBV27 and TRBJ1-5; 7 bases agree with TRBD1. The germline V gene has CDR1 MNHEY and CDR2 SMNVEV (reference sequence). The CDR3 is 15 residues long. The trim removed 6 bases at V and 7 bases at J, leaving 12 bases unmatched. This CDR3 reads CASSFIDRAGQPQHF. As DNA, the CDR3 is TGTGCCAGCAGCTTTATTGACAGGGCAGGACAGCCCCAGCATTTT.

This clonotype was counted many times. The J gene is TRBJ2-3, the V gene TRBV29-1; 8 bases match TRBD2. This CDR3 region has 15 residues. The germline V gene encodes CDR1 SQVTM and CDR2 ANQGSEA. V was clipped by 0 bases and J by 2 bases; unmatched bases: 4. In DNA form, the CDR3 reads TGCAGCGTTGAAGATGGGCGGGGGGACACAGATACGCAGTATTTT. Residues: CSVEDGRGDTDTQYF.

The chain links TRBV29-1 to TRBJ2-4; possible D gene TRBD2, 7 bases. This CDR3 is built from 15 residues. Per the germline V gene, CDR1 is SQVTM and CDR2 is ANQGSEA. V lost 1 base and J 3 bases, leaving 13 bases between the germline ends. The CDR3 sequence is CSVEGWGGGKNIQYF. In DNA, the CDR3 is TGCAGCGTTGAAGGTTGGGGGGGCGGCAAAAACATTCAGTACTTC.